This T cell receptor beta chain was identified in a study of blood T cell repertoires in COVID-19. Living in about 25 US areas, the participants were between about 18 and 100 years of age. The CDR3 runs 19 residues. V gave up 3 bases and J gave up 0 bases; unmatched junction bases: 11. CDR1 KGHSH and CDR2 LQKENI come from the germline V gene. Data came from immunoSEQ multiplex PCR; TCRdb stores just in-frame clones and leaves some out. This sample carries roughly 290,000 clones, 90% of them seen once, and the ten largest clones take 1.7%. The sequenced sample was PBMCs or T cells enriched from blood (not recorded which). V gene TRBV18 combines with J gene TRBJ2-1; 10 nucleotides align to TRBD2. The TCR sequence derives from a woman aged 18-29 years with acute COVID-19. The CDR3, as DNA: TGTGCCAGCTCACCGTCAACTAGCGGGATGATAAGCTCCTACAATGAGCAGTTCTTC. Translated, it gives CASSPSTSGMISSYNEQFF.